The 14 T cell receptor beta chains below were found in one sample sequenced in a study of radiotherapy plus CTLA-4 blockade in lung cancer listed by TCRdb under 2018. The library was made by the immunoSEQ multiplex PCR assay. TCRdb took over this immuneACCESS table, retaining in-frame rearrangements with V and J assigned. Such tables are incomplete; in checked studies, under half of the missing clones stem from an unresolved V gene, and the remainder is unexplained. This sample holds about 85,000 clones; approximately 86% were observed only once. About 2% of the sample is held by the ten biggest clonotypes. This material consisted of peripheral blood, taken from a patient treated with radiotherapy plus ipilimumab. The receptors were sampled from a human donor with non-small cell lung cancer who had a partial response to radiotherapy plus ipilimumab.

This chain joins TRBV5-4 and TRBJ2-1, with 14 bases identical to TRBD2. V lost 2 bases to trimming and J lost 6 bases; unmatched junction nucleotides: 4. The CDR3 covers 16 residues. Germline assignment: CDR1 SGHNT and CDR2 YYREEE (reference sequence). The CDR3 sequence is CASSFGGLAGVNEQFF. CDR3 sequence (DNA): TGTGCCAGCAGCTTTGGGGGACTAGCGGGAGTCAATGAGCAGTTCTTC.

The gene calls are TRBV6-6 and TRBJ2-1; 9 bases fit TRBD2. The germline V gene has CDR1 MNHNY and CDR2 SVGAGI (reference sequence). The CDR3 covers 16 residues. The junction had 7 bases not matched to a gene; V was cut back by 3 bases and J by 4 bases. The DNA of the CDR3 is TGTGCCAGCAGTTATAGGCTAGCGGGACCGTACAATGAGCAGTTCTTC. It is translated as CASSYRLAGPYNEQFF.

CDR3 nucleotide sequence: TGTGCCAGCAGCCGAGCTGGTGTATATGTTGGTGGCTACACCTTC. Its translation: CASSRAGVYVGGYTF. The V and J genes are TRBV14 and TRBJ1-2, with D unclear. There are 15 residues in the CDR3. V dropped 4 bases and J dropped 7 bases, with 19 bases sitting between them. The germline gives CDR1 SGHDN, CDR2 FVKESK.

This sequence joins TRBV2 and TRBJ1-1; D remains ambiguous. Germline CDR1 reads SNHLY; CDR2 reads FYNNEI. CDR3 length: 14 amino acids. The V and J ends lost 4 bases and 2 bases respectively, with 11 bases between them. DNA for the CDR3: TGTGCCAGCAGTGGGCGGGTAGGTAACACTGAAGCTTTCTTT. Its protein is CASSGRVGNTEAFF.

This clone turned up a few times. The chain is built from TRBV19 and TRBJ1-4; no clear D gene. The germline CDR1 and CDR2 sequences are LNHDA and SQIVND (reference sequence). The CDR3 totals 13 residues. Trimming pared 3 bases from V and 8 bases from J, leaving 10 bases between. CDR3 DNA sequence: TGTGCCAGTAGTATCCGGTGGGCGGAAAAACTGTTTTTT. As protein: CASSIRWAEKLFF.

This clone was seen only once. Other DNA sequences from this sample encode an identical CDR3 as well. This chain links TRBV5-1 with TRBJ1-2; TRBD1 agrees at 7 bases. Trimming took 0 bases from V and 12 from J; bases not matched to a gene: 8. CDR1 SGHRS and CDR2 YFSETQ come from the germline V gene. This CDR3 is built from 13 residues. CDR3 bases: TGCGCCAGCAGCTTGGAGGGACAGCTAAGAAACACCTTC. This translates into CASSLEGQLRNTF.

The chain joins TRBV6-5 to TRBJ2-5, with TRBD1 as a possible D gene (5 bases). Germline CDR1 is MNHEY and CDR2 is SVGAGI. Trimming removed 6 bases from V and 3 bases from J, with 14 bases in between. The CDR3 sequence is 14 residues long. This chain's CDR3 is CASSQNHRKETQYF. The CDR3 DNA is TGTGCCAGCAGCCAAAACCACAGGAAAGAGACCCAGTACTTC.

The chain links TRBV28 to TRBJ2-3; 10 nucleotides line up with TRBD2. The ends lost 2 bases at V and 7 bases at J; junction bases unmatched: 6. The CDR3 has 15 residues. Germline loops: CDR1 MDHEN, CDR2 SYDVKM. The CDR3 is CASSLASGRSNTQYF. The CDR3 DNA reads TGTGCCAGCAGTTTAGCTAGCGGGAGAAGTAATACGCAGTATTTT.

The rearrangement links TRBV19 to TRBJ2-1; perhaps TRBD2 as D (7 bases). The CDR3 has 16 residues. Per germline, CDR1 LNHDA and CDR2 SQIVND (reference sequence). The V gene lost 10 bases and the J gene lost 0 bases, with 19 bases spanning the gap. CDR3 region: CATTGAGGSSYNEQFF. The CDR3 DNA is TGTGCCACTACGGGGGCTGGCGGGAGCTCCTACAATGAGCAGTTCTTC.

This rearrangement joins TRBV7-6 to TRBJ1-2; 7 bases map to TRBD1. Germline assignment: CDR1 SGHVS and CDR2 FNYEAQ. The junction had 3 bases not matched to a gene; V was cut back by 5 bases and J by 3 bases. This CDR3 spans 13 amino acids. The CDR3 reads CASSQGQDYGYTF. The CDR3 DNA reads TGTGCCAGCAGCCAAGGACAGGACTATGGCTACACCTTC.

This chain connects TRBV5-6 to TRBJ2-7; 11 bases are a match to TRBD2. CDR1 and CDR2 from the germline V gene are SGHDT and YYEEEE. V lost 0 bases and J lost 11; bases outside the gene matches: 16. The CDR3 spans 17 residues. The CDR3 nucleotides are TGTGCCAGCAGCTTGGTGCAGGGGGCTACTAGCGGGAGTTCGGAGTACGTC. The encoded protein is CASSLVQGATSGSSEYV.

V gene TRBV7-2 combines with J gene TRBJ2-3, with TRBD2 matching 9 bases. The CDR3 has 16 amino acids. Germline trimming cut 1 base from V and 1 base from J; bases unmatched to any gene: 3. Per germline, CDR1 SGHTA and CDR2 FQGNSA. The CDR3 sequence is CASSLGTSARTDTQYF. CDR3 DNA sequence: TGTGCCAGCAGCTTAGGGACTAGCGCCCGCACAGATACGCAGTATTTT.

The chain has TRBV6-1 and TRBJ2-2; a possible D gene is TRBD1 (5 bases). Trimming removed 2 bases from V and 1 base from J, with 5 bases in between. CDR1 MNHNS and CDR2 SASEGT come from the germline V gene. This CDR3 is built from 14 residues. CDR3 sequence reads: CASSEQGNTGELFF. For the CDR3, the DNA is TGTGCCAGCAGTGAACAGGGGAACACCGGGGAGCTGTTTTTT.

The genes are TRBV9 and TRBJ2-3, with D possibly matching TRBD2 (7 bases). Trimming removed 3 bases from V and 0 bases from J, with 14 bases in between. This CDR3 is 16 amino acids long. Germline V gene data show CDR1 as SGDLS and CDR2 as YYNGEE. The CDR3 DNA is TGTGCCAGCAGCGAGGGGGGGGCTTCTAGCACAGATACGCAGTATTTT. It yields the protein CASSEGGASSTDTQYF.